This T cell receptor beta chain was obtained from a study of T cells in Graves' hyperthyroidism and ophthalmopathy. This clonotype has just one count. The antigen remains unidentified. The CDR3 loop spans 15 amino acids. The germline V gene encodes CDR1 SGHRS and CDR2 YFSETQ. Trimming pared 0 bases from V and 5 bases from J, leaving 9 bases between. Researchers amplified the TCR beta CDR3 regions from RNA transcripts. Initially, a first-round RT-PCR of the TCR CDR3 employed the HTBI primer set. TCRdb used MiXCR to reprocess the multiplex PCR reads, holding one entry per CDR3 protein. The sample contains roughly 800,000 distinct CDR3 sequences, 38% of which appear only once. Each diagnosis was grounded in clinical symptoms, serum thyroxine and TRAb, thyroid ultrasound, and orbital computed tomography. The authors took PBMCs from 9.5 to 10 ml fresh peripheral blood. The study's findings and limits: From stable hyperthyroidism, ophthalmopathy was separated by a 13 V-J model. In validation, the model predicted ophthalmopathy. These predictions came a median approximately six months before onset.

The receptor's source is a man between 18 and 35 years old with Graves' hyperthyroidism. The genes are TRBV5-1 and TRBJ2-6; tentatively, D is TRBD2 (6 bases). The specimen was blood. CDR3 DNA: TGCGCCAGCAGCTTGGAGGGCGGGAGGGCCAACGTCCTGACTTTC. This gives the protein CASSLEGGRANVLTF.